This TCR beta chain was sequenced during a study of T cells after yellow fever vaccination (dated by TCRdb to the late 2010s). About the investigation overall: Using CD3, CD45RA, CCR7 and CD95 staining, memory subsets (EM, EMRA, CM and Tscm) were sorted on a BD FACS Aria III. Two healthy male donors, one aged 18 to 29 and one aged 30 to 40 years, made up the cohort. Bulk PBMC replicates and cell subsets were isolated from blood drawn at multiple timepoints before and after both primary and secondary immunization. Memory subsets were sorted on days 0, 15 and 45 and at 18 months following primary vaccination, and on days 0, 15 and 45 following the 30-year booster. The SMART-Seq v4 Ultra Low Input RNA kit was used to prepare libraries from fractions with low cell numbers. Bulk TCR alpha and beta repertoires were sequenced longitudinally to track T-cell clones before and after primary and booster YFV17D yellow fever vaccination.

Study-wide conclusions, independent of this receptor: On day 0, almost all vaccine-responding clonotypes were below detection in the sorted memory subsets. A small share of clonotypes occurred in both CD4 and CD8 compartments, likely arising from convergent recombination. Only a couple of donors were included in the study, so the extent to which the findings can be generalized is limited. Compared with the primary T-cell response, the secondary T-cell response was faster but weaker, reaching its peak on day 5 rather than on day 15. FACS-sorted repertoires could contain abundant contaminating clonotypes from the bulk population, so computational filtering was required. Most clones expanded after primary vaccination were re-detected after the booster (approximately 95% of CD4 and 88% of CD8), suggesting broad memory maintenance.

What this sample's treatment or condition label stands for: live attenuated yellow fever vaccine strain. A standard Ficoll-Paque protocol was used to isolate PBMCs from peripheral blood. RNA from sorted memory subsets was extracted with the RNeasy Micro Kit. The CDR3 goes from the cysteine to the phenylalanine over 15 residues. Only the CDR3 part of the read is kept: 45 bases, read in frame from the first base. V and J lose 2 bases and 5 bases, and a span of 15 bases separates them. CDR1 and CDR2, per the germline V gene, are LGHNA and YNFKEQ. This clonotype showed up many times. Base qualities are not recorded, but no much larger clone differs from it by a single base. TCR cDNA was synthesized by 5'RACE template switching, through which a universal primer site and unique molecular identifiers were introduced. cDNA synthesis was primed from both the TCR alpha and TCR beta constant segments. Two PCR steps were used to amplify libraries, with sample barcodes and sequencing adapters being added in the second step. Libraries were sequenced on Illumina HiSeq 2500 (2x100 bp) or NovaSeq (2x150 bp). Per the original workflow: MIGEC was used to demultiplex reads and collapse the reads into UMI consensus sequences, and MiXCR was used for V(D)J alignment. Vaccine-responding clonotypes were defined with edgeR using replicate PBMC samples, requiring FDR below 0.01 and a log2 fold change above 5 up to day 15. Each bulk clonotype was labeled CD4 or CD8 based on which sequenced repertoire, CD4 or CD8, contained the clonotype at higher abundance. To estimate how each clone was distributed across memory phenotypes, clonotype frequencies in memory subsets were weighted by FACS-sorted cell numbers. TCRdb cleaned the public reads at Q25 with fastp, built clones with MiXCR and kept in-frame beta chains. Duplicate CDR3 protein sequences are folded into a single record with the most common DNA and genes. The V and J calls shown here were made by TCRdb, not taken from the authors' results. This sample holds roughly 32,000 distinct CDR3 sequences; over 9.5% were observed only once. Roughly 12% of the sample comes from the top ten.

The V and J segments used are TRBV4-2 and TRBJ1-2; the D gene is perhaps TRBD1, on 6 matching bases. The material sequenced was PBMCs, either bulk or a sorted T-cell subset (CD4+, CD8+, memory, or dextramer-sorted; not recorded which), taken approximately 16 days after the first yellow fever vaccination. The clonotype comes from a man younger than 35 who received the YFV17D yellow fever vaccine. For the CDR3, the sequence is CASSQTNREGYGYTF. The nucleotides are TGTGCCAGCAGCCAAACCAACAGGGAAGGGTATGGCTACACCTTC.